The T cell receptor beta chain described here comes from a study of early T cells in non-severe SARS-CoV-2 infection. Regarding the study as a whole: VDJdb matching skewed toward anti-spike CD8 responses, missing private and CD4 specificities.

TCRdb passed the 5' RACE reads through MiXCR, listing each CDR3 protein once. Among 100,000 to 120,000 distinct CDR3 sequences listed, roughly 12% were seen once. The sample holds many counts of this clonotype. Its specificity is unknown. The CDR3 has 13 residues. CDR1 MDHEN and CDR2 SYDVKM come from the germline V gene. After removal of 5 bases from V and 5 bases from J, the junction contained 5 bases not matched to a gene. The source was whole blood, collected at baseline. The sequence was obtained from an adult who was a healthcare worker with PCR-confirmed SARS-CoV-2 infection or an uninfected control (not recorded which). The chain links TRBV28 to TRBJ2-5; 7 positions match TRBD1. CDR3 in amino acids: CASSPGQSETQYF. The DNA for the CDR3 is TGTGCCAGCAGTCCGGGACAGTCCGAGACCCAGTACTTC.